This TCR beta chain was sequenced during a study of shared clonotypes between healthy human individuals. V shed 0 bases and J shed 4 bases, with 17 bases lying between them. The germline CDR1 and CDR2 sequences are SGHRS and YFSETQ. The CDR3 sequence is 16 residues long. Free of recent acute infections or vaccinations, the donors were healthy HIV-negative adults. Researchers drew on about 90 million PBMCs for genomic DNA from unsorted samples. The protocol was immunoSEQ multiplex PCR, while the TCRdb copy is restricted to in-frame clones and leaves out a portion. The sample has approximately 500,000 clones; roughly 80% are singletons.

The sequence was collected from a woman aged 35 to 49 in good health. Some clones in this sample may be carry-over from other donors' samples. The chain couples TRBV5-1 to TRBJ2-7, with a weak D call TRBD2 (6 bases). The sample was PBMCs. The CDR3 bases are TGCGCCAGCAGCTTGGTCGGAGGGCCAGGGCTTTACGAGCAGTACTTC. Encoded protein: CASSLVGGPGLYEQYF.